A single sample gave rise to the 21 T cell receptor beta chains below, sequenced in a study of blood T cell repertoires in COVID-19. Profiling relied on immunoSEQ multiplex PCR, and the TCRdb table lists in-frame clones only, not all of them. Here the sample spans approximately 170,000 clones, around nine tenths being singletons. The sample was peripheral blood. Receptors originate from a man aged 25-45 years with acute or convalescent COVID-19.

This chain links TRBV5-1 with TRBJ2-1, with D maybe TRBD1 (5 bases). V lost 5 bases and J 7 bases, leaving 10 bases between the germline ends. Looked up from germline, CDR1 is SGHRS and CDR2 is YFSETQ. This CDR3 contains 12 residues. The CDR3 reads CASRLQGNEQFF. For the CDR3, the DNA is TGCGCCAGCAGGTTGCAGGGAAATGAGCAGTTCTTC. Full variable domain (remainder filled in from reference TRBV5-1 and TRBJ2-1): KAGVTQTPRYLIKTRGQQVTLSCSPISGHRSVSWYQQTPGQGLQFLFEYFSETQRNKGNFPGRFSGRQFSNSRSEMNVSTLELGDSALYLCASRLQGNEQFFGPGTRLTVL.

The rearrangement links TRBV6-5 to TRBJ1-1, with D tentatively TRBD1 (5 bases). The CDR3 is 12 residues long. Germline V gene lookup returns CDR1 MNHEY and CDR2 SVGAGI. V was trimmed by 6 bases and J by 3 bases, leaving 8 bases between them. The CDR3 DNA is TGTGCCAGCAGCGGAGGGGACACTGAAGCTTTCTTT. Protein sequence: CASSGGDTEAFF.

This rearrangement joins TRBV4-2 to TRBJ2-3, with D tentatively TRBD2 (5 bases). The CDR3 loop spans 16 amino acids. V was clipped by 0 bases and J by 0 bases, with 10 bases between them. The germline gives CDR1 LGHNA, CDR2 YNFKEQ. This CDR3 is CASSQELSGSTDTQYF. CDR3 DNA sequence: TGTGCCAGCAGCCAAGAGTTAAGCGGAAGCACAGATACGCAGTATTTT.

The chain combines TRBV5-1 with TRBJ2-5; 11 nucleotides align to TRBD2. V was pared by 5 bases and J by 0 bases, with 12 bases of the junction left unmatched. The CDR3 contains 18 residues. CDR1 is SGHRS and CDR2 is YFSETQ in the germline V gene. DNA for the CDR3: TGCGCCAGCAGGCAGGGGACCCGACTAGCGGGAAACCAAGAGACCCAGTACTTC. Protein sequence: CASRQGTRLAGNQETQYF.

The chain couples TRBV20-1 to TRBJ1-5; a possible D gene is TRBD1 (6 bases). This CDR3 comprises 16 residues. Germline CDR1 and CDR2: DFQATT and SNEGSKA (reference sequence). V shed 3 bases and J shed 1 base, with 16 bases lying between them. The CDR3 DNA follows: TGCAGTGCTAGTTCGATGGGGGGGCGAAGCAATCAGCCCCAGCATTTT. It translates to CSASSMGGRSNQPQHF.

The rearrangement links TRBV5-5 to TRBJ1-2, with 10 bases identical to TRBD1. Trimming removed 2 bases from V and 8 bases from J; junction bases left unmatched: 9. CDR1 SGHKS and CDR2 YYEKEE come from the germline V gene (reference sequence). The CDR3 sequence is 15 residues long. CDR3 nucleotides: TGTGCCAGCAGCTTACGACCGGGACAGGGGAGCGGCTACACCTTC. It is translated as CASSLRPGQGSGYTF.

The chain carries TRBV7-9 and TRBJ2-7; 7 bases agree with TRBD2. The CDR3 length is 12 residues. Germline CDR1 SEHNR, CDR2 FQNEAQ (reference sequence). V was clipped by 8 bases and J by 3 bases; unmatched bases: 4. The CDR3 protein is CASAPGGYEQYF. DNA for the CDR3: TGTGCCAGCGCGCCGGGGGGCTACGAGCAGTACTTC.

The chain employs TRBV5-1 and TRBJ2-5, with TRBD2 matching over 8 bases. This CDR3 has 14 amino acids. CDR1 is SGHRS and CDR2 is YFSETQ in the germline V gene. Unmatched junction bases numbered 4, after V lost 4 bases and J lost 2 bases. CDR3 sequence: CASSPGTSQETQYF. The CDR3 DNA reads as TGCGCCAGCAGCCCGGGGACTAGTCAAGAGACCCAGTACTTC.

The DNA for the CDR3 is TGTGCCAGCAGCGCCGGGACAGGAGGGGGGTTCAATTCACCCCTCCACTTT. Protein product: CASSAGTGGGFNSPLHF. The chain is built from TRBV28 and TRBJ1-6; 8 nucleotides line up with TRBD1. In germline, CDR1 is MDHEN, CDR2 SYDVKM. This CDR3 is 17 amino acids long. With 6 bases clipped from V and 7 bases from J, the junction kept 14 bases outside the gene matches.

The chain links TRBV18 to TRBJ2-1, with TRBD2 as a possible D gene (6 bases). Trimming took 5 bases from V and 1 from J, leaving 12 bases between them. Germline V CDR1 and CDR2: KGHSH, LQKENI. CDR3 length equals 15 residues. Here the CDR3 DNA reads TGTGCCAGCTCATCCGGGAGTTCTTCCTACAATGAGCAGTTCTTC. Protein: CASSSGSSSYNEQFF. Supplemented by reference TRBV18 and TRBJ2-1, the full variable domain reads NAGVMQNPRHLVRRRGQEARLRCSPMKGHSHVYWYRQLPEEGLKFMVYLQKENIIDESGMPKERFSAEFPKEGPSILRIQQVVRGDSAAYFCASSSGSSSYNEQFFGPGTRLTVL.

This clone has a handful of counts. This rearrangement joins TRBV7-2 to TRBJ2-1, with 11 bases aligning to TRBD2. This CDR3 spans 15 amino acids. Per the germline V gene, CDR1 is SGHTA and CDR2 is FQGNSA. The V segment lost 5 bases and the J segment 7 bases; nucleotides outside the gene matches: 7. The CDR3 coding sequence is TGTGCCAGCAGCCCTCGACTAGCGGGGAGGAATGAGCAGTTCTTC. Residues: CASSPRLAGRNEQFF.

This chain connects TRBV3-1 (or the pseudogene TRBV3-2) to TRBJ2-3, with TRBD2 matching 14 bases. The CDR3 length is 17 residues. CDR1 and CDR2 from the germline V gene are LGHDT and YNNKEL (reference sequence). Unmatched junction bases numbered 7, after V lost 6 bases and J lost 2 bases. The CDR3 bases are TGTGCCAGCAGTCGACTAGCGGGGGGGCCAAACACAGATACGCAGTATTTT. It translates to CASSRLAGGPNTDTQYF.

The rearrangement links TRBV7-2 to TRBJ2-3; a possible D gene is TRBD2 (6 bases). With 2 bases removed from V and 1 base from J, the gap between germline ends came to 10 bases. CDR1 is SGHTA, CDR2 FQGNSA, per germline. The CDR3 covers 15 residues. The CDR3 loop is CASSLPASGTDTQYF. CDR3 DNA: TGTGCCAGCAGCTTACCGGCTAGCGGCACAGATACGCAGTATTTT.

The genes are TRBV5-5 and TRBJ2-6, with D possibly TRBD2 on 6 matching bases. The CDR3 is 16 residues long. V lost 6 bases and J lost 0, with 13 bases in between. Germline V lookup: CDR1 SGHKS, CDR2 YYEKEE (reference sequence). The CDR3 DNA reads as TGTGCCAGCATTCGCGGAGGGAACTCTGGGGCCAACGTCCTGACTTTC. Translating gives CASIRGGNSGANVLTF.

This sequence joins TRBV28 and TRBJ2-7, with 11 bases fitting TRBD2. This CDR3 has 14 residues. Looked up from germline, CDR1 is MDHEN and CDR2 is SYDVKM. The J segment lost 8 bases and the V segment lost 0 bases, leaving 3 bases of the junction unmatched. The CDR3 spells CASSLWASGRKQYF. In DNA form, the CDR3 reads TGTGCCAGCAGTTTATGGGCTAGCGGGAGGAAGCAGTACTTC.

The V gene is TRBV18, the J gene TRBJ2-3; 11 nucleotides align to TRBD2. After removal of 3 bases from V and 10 bases from J, the junction contained 6 bases not matched to a gene. The CDR3 consists of 14 residues. In germline, CDR1 is KGHSH, CDR2 LQKENI. The CDR3 region has the DNA TGTGCCAGCTCACCCACTAGCGGGAGTTGGGCGCAGTATTTT. Protein: CASSPTSGSWAQYF.

This chain uses TRBV28 with TRBJ2-2; tentatively, D is TRBD2 (6 bases). Germline V gene data show CDR1 as MDHEN and CDR2 as SYDVKM. The CDR3 spans 14 residues. Trimming shortened V by 1 base and J by 7 bases, and 10 bases separated the two germline ends. The CDR3 reads CASSLFSGGGELFF. CDR3 in DNA: TGTGCCAGCAGTTTATTTTCCGGGGGCGGGGAGCTGTTTTTT.

V and J are TRBV29-1 and TRBJ2-3; tentatively, D is TRBD2 (6 bases). The CDR3 length is 12 residues. Germline V gives CDR1 SQVTM, CDR2 ANQGSEA. V lost 6 bases, J lost 6 bases, and 13 bases lay in between. The CDR3 reads CSVVRGLDTQYF. The CDR3 nucleotides read TGCAGCGTGGTACGGGGGTTGGATACGCAGTATTTT.

The V gene is TRBV7-3, the J gene TRBJ1-2, with D perhaps matching TRBD1 (6 bases). CDR3 length: 15 residues. The V and J ends lost 2 bases and 8 bases respectively, with 18 bases between them. The V gene's germline CDR1 is SGHTA and CDR2 FQGTGA. The CDR3 DNA follows: TGTGCCAGCAGCTTAGGGGCAGGGGCCAAGCAGGGCTACACCTTC. Its protein is CASSLGAGAKQGYTF.

V gene TRBV28 combines with J gene TRBJ2-7, with D possibly being TRBD2 (7 bases). Germline V gene data show CDR1 as MDHEN and CDR2 as SYDVKM. The CDR3 length is 13 residues. The ends were cut back, 6 bases at V and 4 bases at J, with 13 bases in the middle. As DNA, the CDR3 is TGTGCCAGCAGGGGGGGGCAGGCTTACGAGCAGTACTTC. It translates to CASRGGQAYEQYF.

The chain employs TRBV2 and TRBJ1-2; the match to TRBD1 covers 10 bases. The CDR3 contains 15 residues. The V segment lost 6 bases and the J segment 4 bases; nucleotides outside the gene matches: 8. The germline V gene encodes CDR1 SNHLY and CDR2 FYNNEI. The CDR3 loop is CASRTSGQGGYGYTF. The CDR3 bases are TGTGCCAGCAGGACAAGTGGACAGGGGGGCTATGGCTACACCTTC.